This T cell receptor (beta chain) was obtained from a study of chemoradiotherapy in HPV16-positive cancers. Repeated repertoire sampling spanned the course of chemoradiotherapy. The CDR3 length is 14 residues. The V and J ends lost 1 base and 1 base respectively, with 7 bases between them. CDR1 is SGHDN, CDR2 FVKESK, per germline. Here immunoSEQ multiplex PCR was the method, and the copy in TCRdb shows in-frame clones only, minus some. The sample includes more than 7,000 clones, approximately 88% of them seen just once. Comment on this clone: Its specificity is not known.

General study findings and limits: During treatment, candidate HPV-specific clones and E7-related motifs expanded in tumor.

V usage is TRBV14 and J usage is TRBJ1-1, with D maybe TRBD1 (5 bases). The sequence was obtained from a human donor with HPV-associated anogenital cancer. Sequences were derived from blood, sampled from a patient who underwent chemoradiotherapy. The CDR3 loop reads CASSQVTGNTEAFF. Here the CDR3 DNA reads TGTGCCAGCAGCCAAGTAACAGGGAACACTGAAGCTTTCTTT.